The 17 T cell receptor beta chains below were found in one sample sequenced in a study of shared clonotypes between healthy human individuals. Sequencing used immunoSEQ multiplex PCR; TCRdb keeps in-frame clones, though not all of them. The sample shows approximately 340,000 clones, around 79% of them seen only once. The sequencing input was memory CD4+ T cells sorted from blood. Regarding subset: CD45RA-negative fraction. These receptors were taken from a man aged 25 to 40 in good health.

The genes are TRBV19 and TRBJ2-7; TRBD1 or TRBD2 may be the D gene (5 bases each). The CDR3 length is 15 residues. Germline V gives CDR1 LNHDA, CDR2 SQIVND (reference sequence). Trimming removed 8 bases from V and 6 bases from J, with 23 bases in between. CDR3 DNA sequence: TGTGCCAGTGCCCCCGGGACCTCATCTTTGGCCGAGCAGTACTTC. Residues: CASAPGTSSLAEQYF.

This clone was observed a few times. As DNA, the CDR3 is TGTGCCAGCAGCATTTCCGGGCAGGGGAGCCAGCCCCAGCATTTT. Amino acids: CASSISGQGSQPQHF. V and J are TRBV5-4 and TRBJ1-5, with a possible D match to TRBD1 (6 bases). The CDR3 is 15 residues long. The V gene lost 4 bases and the J gene lost 7 bases, with 18 bases spanning the gap. Germline V CDR1 and CDR2: SGHNT, YYREEE (reference sequence).

This chain links TRBV2 with TRBJ2-2; 8 bases are shared with TRBD1. The CDR3 is 13 residues long. The trim removed 8 bases at V and 5 bases at J, leaving 4 bases unmatched. CDR1 and CDR2 from the germline V gene are SNHLY and FYNNEI. The CDR3 nucleotides are TGTGCCAGCCGGACAGGGCTTACCGGGGAGCTGTTTTTT. This translates into CASRTGLTGELFF.

This rearrangement joins TRBV5-4 to TRBJ2-1; 9 positions agree with TRBD2. This CDR3 has 15 amino acids. CDR1 SGHNT and CDR2 YYREEE come from the germline V gene (reference sequence). J was trimmed by 5 bases and V by 0 bases; bases with no gene match: 3. The chain's CDR3 is CASSLGASGNNEQFF. In DNA form, the CDR3 reads TGTGCCAGCAGCTTGGGTGCTAGCGGGAACAATGAGCAGTTCTTC. Full variable domain (outside the CDR3, taken from reference TRBV5-4 and TRBJ2-1): ETGVTQSPTHLIKTRGQQVTLRCSSQSGHNTVSWYQQALGQGPQFIFQYYREEENGRGNFPPRFSGLQFPNYSSELNVNALELDDSALYLCASSLGASGNNEQFFGPGTRLTVL.

This clone was counted between two and nine times. For the CDR3, the DNA is TGTGCCAGCAGTTTCGACAGGCGTGGGGGGACAACTAATGAAAAACTGTTTTTT. This translates into CASSFDRRGGTTNEKLFF. The rearrangement uses TRBV27 and TRBJ1-4, with D maybe TRBD1 (6 bases). The germline V and J ends were trimmed by 3 bases and 0 bases, with 17 bases remaining between them. CDR3 size: 18 residues. Germline V gene sequence: CDR1 MNHEY, CDR2 SMNVEV (reference sequence).

This clone appeared once. The V call is TRBV7-7, the J call TRBJ2-7; D unresolved. Germline V gene data show CDR1 as SSHAT and CDR2 as FNYEAQ (reference sequence). CDR3 length equals 13 residues. Trimming pared 1 base from V and 7 bases from J, leaving 11 bases between. CDR3 sequence: CASSLDSTLEQYF. The DNA for the CDR3 is TGTGCCAGCAGCTTAGACTCAACCCTGGAGCAGTACTTC.

The chain combines TRBV7-9 with TRBJ1-3; perhaps TRBD1 as D (6 bases). CDR3 length: 14 amino acids. Germline V gene data show CDR1 as SEHNR and CDR2 as FQNEAQ (reference sequence). The V gene lost 4 bases and the J gene lost 6 bases, with 13 bases spanning the gap. The CDR3 sequence is CASSSQGRANTIYF. The CDR3 nucleotides are TGTGCCAGCAGCTCACAGGGACGGGCAAACACCATATATTTT. Full variable domain (outside the CDR3, taken from reference TRBV7-9 and TRBJ1-3): DTGVSQNPRHKITKRGQNVTFRCDPISEHNRLYWYRQTLGQGPEFLTYFQNEAQLEKSRLLSDRFSAERPKGSFSTLEIQRTEQGDSAMYLCASSSQGRANTIYFGEGSWLTVV.

CDR3 region: CASSLAPYTGELFF. CDR3 DNA: TGTGCCAGCAGCTTAGCCCCGTACACCGGGGAGCTGTTTTTT. V is TRBV7-2 and J is TRBJ2-2; no definite D call. The germline V gene encodes CDR1 SGHTA and CDR2 FQGNSA. The length of the CDR3 is 14 residues. Between the trimmed V and J ends, which lost 0 bases and 3 bases, there was a span of 5 bases.

The CDR3 is CASSDYAQSRANVLTF. The CDR3 DNA reads as TGCGCCAGCAGTGACTACGCACAAAGTCGGGCCAACGTCCTGACTTTC. This chain uses TRBV10-1 with TRBJ2-6; D gene unclear. The germline V gene encodes CDR1 WNHNN and CDR2 SYGVQD (reference sequence). The V end lost 3 bases, the J end lost 5 bases, and 14 bases lay between the germline ends. The CDR3 sequence is 16 residues long.

This clone has only a few counts. The rearrangement uses TRBV11-3 and TRBJ2-5; 9 positions agree with TRBD1. The germline V gene encodes CDR1 SGHNT and CDR2 YENEEA. Trimming cost V 5 bases and J 5 bases; bases outside gene matches: 6. The CDR3 is 14 residues long. CDR3 DNA sequence: TGTGCCAGCAGCACCGGGACAGGGCAGGAGACCCAGTACTTC. It encodes CASSTGTGQETQYF. Full variable domain (rest looked up from reference TRBV11-3 and TRBJ2-5): EAGVVQSPRYKIIEKKQPVAFWCNPISGHNTLYWYLQNLGQGPELLIRYENEEAVDDSQLPKDRFSAERLKGVDSTLKIQPAELGDSAVYLCASSTGTGQETQYFGPGTRLLVL.

In this sample, this clone turned up once. The gene calls are TRBV14 and TRBJ2-2; 9 bases map to TRBD1. V dropped 0 bases and J dropped 4; count of bases not matched to a gene: 6. CDR3 size: 17 residues. The germline gives CDR1 SGHDN, CDR2 FVKESK. The CDR3 protein is CASSQDALQGATGELFF. Written as DNA, the CDR3 is TGTGCCAGCAGCCAAGACGCCTTACAGGGGGCCACCGGGGAGCTGTTTTTT. Based on the CDR3 plus reference TRBV14 and TRBJ2-2, the full variable domain is EAGVTQFPSHSVIEKGQTVTLRCDPISGHDNLYWYRRVMGKEIKFLLHFVKESKQDESGMPNNRFLAERTGGTYSTLKVQPAELEDSGVYFCASSQDALQGATGELFFGEGSRLTVL.

The CDR3 coding sequence is TGCGCCAGCAGCTTGGACAGGGCCGACTACAATGAGCAGTTCTTC. It encodes CASSLDRADYNEQFF. The rearrangement links TRBV5-1 to TRBJ2-1; D is perhaps TRBD1 (6 bases). V lost 0 bases and J lost 3, with 10 bases in between. Germline CDR1 reads SGHRS; CDR2 reads YFSETQ. The CDR3 has 15 residues.

This clone was picked up one time. This sequence joins TRBV5-4 and TRBJ2-2; a weak D match, TRBD1 (6 bases). The CDR3 totals 16 residues. Germline V gene sequence: CDR1 SGHNT, CDR2 YYREEE (reference sequence). V lost 4 bases and J lost 6, with 19 bases in between. CDR3 region: CASSRSGTYASGELFF. The CDR3 DNA follows: TGTGCCAGCAGCCGATCCGGGACATACGCTTCCGGGGAGCTGTTTTTT.

The rearrangement links TRBV10-1 to TRBJ1-5; 10 bases line up with TRBD1. CDR1 and CDR2 (germline): WNHNN, SYGVQD (reference sequence). V shed 6 bases and J 0 bases; nucleotides not matched to a gene: 5. CDR3 length equals 16 residues. The CDR3 DNA follows: TGCGCCAGCAGCAACGGGACAGGGGCTAGCAATCAGCCCCAGCATTTT. Its translation: CASSNGTGASNQPQHF.

The chain joins TRBV27 to TRBJ2-7; 15 bases are shared with TRBD2. Trimming at V came to 5 bases and at J to 6 bases, leaving 20 bases not matched to a gene. Looked up from germline, CDR1 is MNHEY and CDR2 is SMNVEV (reference sequence). This CDR3 comprises 20 residues. DNA of the CDR3: TGTGCCAGCAGTCCTAGGATCCCGGGACTAGCGGGAGGTGACGGAAGCGAGCAGTACTTC. Translation gives CASSPRIPGLAGGDGSEQYF.

In DNA, the CDR3 is TGCAGCGTTGCCTTCAGGGGGAACTTATACGAGCAGTACTTC. Its protein product is CSVAFRGNLYEQYF. The chain is built from TRBV29-1 and TRBJ2-7; 7 positions match TRBD1. This CDR3 has 14 amino acids. The V gene's germline CDR1 is SQVTM and CDR2 ANQGSEA. Trimming removed 4 bases from V and 4 bases from J; junction bases left unmatched: 10.

The chain is built from TRBV5-1 and TRBJ1-2; a weak D match, TRBD1 (6 bases). The V gene lost 1 base and the J gene lost 2 bases, with 12 bases spanning the gap. The germline CDR1 and CDR2 sequences are SGHRS and YFSETQ. The CDR3 has 15 amino acids. This CDR3 reads CASSLLQGGNYGYTF. The CDR3 nucleotides are TGCGCCAGCAGCTTGCTACAGGGAGGGAACTATGGCTACACCTTC.